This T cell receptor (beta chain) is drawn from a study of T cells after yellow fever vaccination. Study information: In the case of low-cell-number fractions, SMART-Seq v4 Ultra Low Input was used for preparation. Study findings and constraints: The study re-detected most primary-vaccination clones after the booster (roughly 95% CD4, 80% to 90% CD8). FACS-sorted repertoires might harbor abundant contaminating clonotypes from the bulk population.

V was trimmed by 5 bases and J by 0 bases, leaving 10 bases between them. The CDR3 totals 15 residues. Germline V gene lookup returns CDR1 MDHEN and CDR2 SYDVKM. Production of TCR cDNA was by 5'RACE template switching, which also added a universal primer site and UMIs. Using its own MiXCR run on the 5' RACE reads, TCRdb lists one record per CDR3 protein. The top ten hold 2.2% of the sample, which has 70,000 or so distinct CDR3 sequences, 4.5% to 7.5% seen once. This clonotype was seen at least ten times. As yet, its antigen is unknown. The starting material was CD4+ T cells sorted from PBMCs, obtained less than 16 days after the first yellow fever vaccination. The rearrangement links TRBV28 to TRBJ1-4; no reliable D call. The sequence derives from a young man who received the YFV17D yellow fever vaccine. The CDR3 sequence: CASSPTGSTNEKLFF. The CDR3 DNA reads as TGTGCCAGCAGTCCCACCGGTTCAACTAATGAAAAACTGTTTTTT.